The rows below give T cell receptor beta chains drawn from one sample of a study of lymphopenia after photon versus proton radiotherapy. The protocol was immunoSEQ multiplex PCR, while the TCRdb copy is restricted to in-frame clones and leaves out a portion. The profile shows roughly 25,000 clones, roughly nine tenths of them singletons. Source: peripheral blood, taken from a patient treated with photon-based radiotherapy. The receptors derive from a woman in her forties or fifties with cholangiocarcinoma. The CDR3 runs from the conserved cysteine through the conserved F or W. The D gene is left open where the match is weak. The size of a clone is reported for some rows only, either as once, few or many, or as a class for expanded clones.

j_call | clone_size | d_call | v_call | cdr3_aa | cdr3_nt
TRBJ1-6 | . | . | TRBV28 | CASSFYSPLHF | TGTGCCAGCAGTTTCTATTCACCCCTCCACTTT
TRBJ1-1 | . | . | TRBV9 | CASSVGAGLPTRYTEAFF | TGTGCCAGCAGCGTAGGGGCCGGGCTCCCTACTAGGTACACTGAAGCTTTCTTT
TRBJ1-6 | . | . | TRBV19 | CASTKDPRDSPLHF | TGTGCCAGTACCAAGGACCCCCGCGATTCACCCCTCCACTTT
TRBJ1-1 | . | . | TRBV4-3 | CASSQQQFMNTEAFF | TGCGCCAGCAGCCAACAACAGTTTATGAACACTGAAGCTTTCTTT
TRBJ2-5 | once | TRBD1 | TRBV5-1 | CASSIGTVGYQETQYF | TGCGCCAGCAGCATCGGGACAGTCGGGTACCAAGAGACCCAGTACTTC
TRBJ1-2 | . | . | TRBV7-2 | CASSGGPDRLAGLYGYTF | TGTGCCAGCAGCGGGGGCCCGGATAGGTTGGCAGGCCTCTATGGCTACACCTTC
TRBJ1-3 | medium-sized | . | TRBV29-1 | CSVERYLDQTGNTIYF | TGCAGCGTTGAACGGTACCTGGACCAGACTGGAAACACCATATATTTT
TRBJ1-2 | . | . | TRBV19 | CASSIDSRLWRYGYTF | TGTGCCAGTAGTATTGACAGCCGATTATGGCGGTATGGCTACACCTTC
TRBJ2-7 | . | . | TRBV7-9 | CASSIDSYEQYF | TGTGCCAGCAGTATTGACTCCTACGAGCAGTACTTC
TRBJ2-5 | . | . | TRBV9 | CASSSGSSHETQYF | TGTGCCAGCAGCTCGGGATCTTCACATGAGACCCAGTACTTC
TRBJ1-4 | . | . | TRBV9 | CASSAMGGNEKLFF | TGTGCCAGCAGCGCAATGGGGGGCAATGAAAAACTGTTTTTT
TRBJ2-6 | . | TRBD2 | TRBV19 | CASSRDSSSGFSGANVLTF | TGTGCCAGTAGTAGAGACAGTTCTAGCGGCTTCTCTGGGGCCAACGTCCTGACTTTC
TRBJ2-1 | . | TRBD2 | TRBV4-3 | CASSQAGGLAVNEQFF | TGCGCCAGCAGCCAAGCGGGCGGACTAGCGGTAAATGAGCAGTTCTTC
TRBJ2-3 | . | TRBD1 | TRBV11-3 | CASSLREGATDTQYF | TGTGCCAGCAGCTTAAGAGAGGGGGCAACAGATACGCAGTATTTT
TRBJ1-5 | . | TRBD1 | TRBV5-4 | CASSWGGTGGNQPQHF | TGTGCCAGCAGCTGGGGCGGGACAGGGGGCAATCAGCCCCAGCATTTT
TRBJ1-2 | once | . | TRBV9 | CASSAPGAIHGYTF | TGTGCCAGCAGCGCCCCCGGGGCCATCCATGGCTACACCTTC
TRBJ1-3 | . | . | TRBV7-8 | CASSFPGNTIYF | TGTGCCAGCAGCTTCCCCGGAAACACCATATATTTT
TRBJ2-7 | . | TRBD2 | TRBV4-3 | CASSQLPGGVYEQYF | TGCGCCAGCAGCCAACTTCCTGGGGGGGTCTACGAGCAGTACTTC
TRBJ1-6 | . | . | TRBV4-1 | CASSQVLVSLKFGDLHF | TGCGCCAGCAGCCAAGTGTTGGTCAGCTTGAAATTCGGAGACCTCCACTTT
TRBJ1-1 | . | . | TRBV7-9 | CASSETATVEAFF | TGTGCCAGCAGCGAAACAGCGACCGTCGAAGCTTTCTTT
TRBJ1-6 | . | . | TRBV5-4 | CASSSEFGGSPLHF | TGTGCCAGCAGCTCCGAGTTTGGGGGTTCACCCCTCCACTTT
TRBJ1-5 | . | . | TRBV7-8 | CASSLSLRGRNQPQHF | TGTGCCAGCAGCTTATCCCTACGGGGTCGGAATCAGCCCCAGCATTTT